The 26 T cell receptor beta chains reported below all come from one sample, sequenced in a study of OX40 agonist ivuxolimab in advanced cancers. Assay: immunoSEQ multiplex PCR; the TCRdb copy retains only in-frame clones and omits some. The table shows tens of thousands of clones, with 80% to 90% occurring only once. The material was CD4+ or CD8+ T cells sorted from blood, obtained in a trial of the OX40 agonist ivuxolimab. Receptors were obtained from an adult with an advanced solid tumor such as melanoma, head and neck, liver or kidney cancer.

J is TRBJ2-2 and V is TRBV5-1, with D perhaps TRBD2 (6 bases). The ends were cut back, 3 bases at V and 2 bases at J, with 14 bases in the middle. This CDR3 has 16 residues. From germline, CDR1 is SGHRS and CDR2 YFSETQ. DNA for the CDR3: TGCGCCAGCAGCTCGGCCGGGGGAGGAAACACCGGGGAGCTGTTTTTT. The encoded protein is CASSSAGGGNTGELFF.

J is TRBJ2-5 and V is TRBV30; a possible D gene is TRBD2 (5 bases). Germline V lookup: CDR1 GTSNPN, CDR2 SVGIG (reference sequence). CDR3 length: 13 amino acids. The germline V and J ends were trimmed by 0 bases and 7 bases, with 12 bases remaining between them. CDR3 in amino acids: CAWSVSLEGTQYF. DNA for the CDR3: TGTGCCTGGAGTGTAAGTCTAGAGGGGACCCAGTACTTC.

The chain recombines TRBV9 with TRBJ2-1; no definite D call. Germline values: CDR1 SGDLS, CDR2 YYNGEE. V lost 4 bases and J 3 bases, leaving 11 bases between the germline ends. The CDR3 has 14 residues. CDR3 nucleotides: TGTGCCAGCAGCTCCCGGACCTACTACAATGAGCAGTTCTTC. Translated: CASSSRTYYNEQFF.

This clone came up once. The V gene is TRBV27, the J gene TRBJ1-2; maybe TRBD1 (5 bases). Germline V CDR1 and CDR2: MNHEY, SMNVEV (reference sequence). The CDR3 length is 14 residues. The V gene lost 7 bases and the J gene lost 5 bases, with 17 bases spanning the gap. CDR3 sequence: CASKRGPMGYGYTF. The CDR3 region has the DNA TGTGCCAGCAAGCGGGGACCCATGGGGTATGGCTACACCTTC.

The chain links TRBV6-4 to TRBJ2-3; 10 bases are a match to TRBD2. V shed 3 bases and J 5 bases; nucleotides not matched to a gene: 8. The CDR3 extends over 16 amino acids. Per the germline V gene, CDR1 is MRHNA and CDR2 is SNTAGT. The DNA for the CDR3 is TGTGCCAGCAGTGAAACAGCGGGAGGGTTGAGAGATACGCAGTATTTT. Translated, it gives CASSETAGGLRDTQYF.

The genes are TRBV6-8 and TRBJ2-1, with 14 bases identical to TRBD2. The junction had 13 bases not matched to a gene; V was cut back by 6 bases and J by 12 bases. The CDR3 loop spans 16 amino acids. Per the germline V gene, CDR1 is MNHGY and CDR2 is SAAAGT. The CDR3 region is CASRSRNGTSGSRQFF. The CDR3 coding sequence is TGTGCCAGCAGGAGCAGGAACGGGACTAGCGGGAGCCGGCAGTTCTTC.

V and J are TRBV30 and TRBJ2-3; TRBD2 matches at 12 bases. Germline lookup yields CDR1 GTSNPN and CDR2 SVGIG (reference sequence). Trimming removed 4 bases from V and 6 bases from J; junction bases left unmatched: 8. There are 15 residues in the CDR3. CDR3 DNA sequence: TGTGCCTGGACCGGACTAGCGGGGAAATCGGATACGCAGTATTTT. Translated, it gives CAWTGLAGKSDTQYF.

The chain is built from TRBV27 and TRBJ1-1; D gene uncertain. The CDR3 is made up of 14 amino acids. The ends were cut back, 3 bases at V and 0 bases at J, with 8 bases in the middle. Germline V lookup: CDR1 MNHEY, CDR2 SMNVEV (reference sequence). The CDR3 DNA follows: TGTGCCAGCAGTTTGAATGGGATGAACACTGAAGCTTTCTTT. The encoded protein is CASSLNGMNTEAFF.

J is TRBJ1-4 and V is TRBV27; D gene unclear. CDR1 is MNHEY and CDR2 is SMNVEV in the germline V gene (reference sequence). Trimming shortened V by 6 bases and J by 5 bases, and 16 bases separated the two germline ends. This CDR3 comprises 15 residues. CDR3: CASSPAWALNEKLFF. The CDR3 nucleotides are TGTGCCAGCAGCCCTGCATGGGCCCTCAATGAAAAACTGTTTTTT.

The chain employs TRBV30 and TRBJ1-5; unclear D gene. V shed 0 bases and J shed 6 bases, with 15 bases lying between them. The CDR3 spans 15 residues. The germline V gene has CDR1 GTSNPN and CDR2 SVGIG (reference sequence). The chain's CDR3 is CAWSVRSAPGQPQHF. CDR3 DNA sequence: TGTGCCTGGAGTGTAAGGTCAGCCCCGGGTCAGCCCCAGCATTTT.

The chain recombines TRBV21-1 with TRBJ1-1; TRBD1 is the table's D call, not checked against the DNA. TRBV21-1 is classified as a pseudogene. This CDR3 comprises 14 residues. The CDR3 sequence is CASSKGRGSTEAFF. The CDR3 nucleotides are TGTGCCAGCAGCAAAGGAAGGGGATCTACTGAAGCTTTCTTT.

The genes are TRBV7-9 and TRBJ2-7; no firm D call. V lost 5 bases, J lost 2 bases, and 10 bases lay in between. CDR3 size: 13 residues. Germline V lookup: CDR1 SEHNR, CDR2 FQNEAQ (reference sequence). DNA of the CDR3: TGTGCCAGCAGCGGTCCGGGCACCTACGAGCAGTACTTC. Its translation: CASSGPGTYEQYF.

The chain has TRBV19 and TRBJ1-2, with 7 bases identical to TRBD1. Germline V CDR1 and CDR2: LNHDA, SQIVND (reference sequence). The CDR3 runs to 14 residues. After removal of 3 bases from V and 6 bases from J, the junction contained 7 bases not matched to a gene. The CDR3 reads CASSINRGENGYTF. CDR3 coding DNA: TGTGCCAGTAGTATCAACAGGGGCGAGAATGGCTACACCTTC.

This chain uses TRBV30 with TRBJ1-6; possibly TRBD1 for D (5 bases). Germline V gene sequence: CDR1 GTSNPN, CDR2 SVGIG (reference sequence). This CDR3 is 13 amino acids long. V was trimmed by 1 base and J by 4 bases, leaving 5 bases between them. CDR3 amino acids: CAWSGQYNSPLHF. The CDR3 DNA is TGTGCCTGGAGTGGACAGTATAATTCACCCCTCCACTTT.

The V gene is TRBV28, the J gene TRBJ2-2, with 11 bases matching TRBD2. The germline CDR1 and CDR2 sequences are MDHEN and SYDVKM. CDR3 length: 15 residues. V shed 2 bases and J 5 bases; nucleotides not matched to a gene: 1. DNA for the CDR3: TGTGCCAGCAGTTTAGGGACTAGCGGAACCGGGGAGCTGTTTTTT. Its protein is CASSLGTSGTGELFF.

The chain recombines TRBV5-1 with TRBJ2-2; no firm D call. V lost 0 bases and J lost 4, with 7 bases in between. The germline V gene encodes CDR1 SGHRS and CDR2 YFSETQ. The CDR3 has 14 amino acids. The CDR3 DNA is TGCGCCAGCAGCTTGGCTGCGACCACCGGGGAGCTGTTTTTT. It codes for CASSLAATTGELFF.

The chain couples TRBV7-9 to TRBJ2-7; no firm D call. Looked up from germline, CDR1 is SEHNR and CDR2 is FQNEAQ (reference sequence). Trimming pared 3 bases from V and 9 bases from J, leaving 12 bases between. The CDR3 has 12 amino acids. CDR3 amino acids: CASSFTEQGQYF. The CDR3 DNA follows: TGTGCCAGCAGCTTCACCGAACAAGGGCAGTACTTC.

The rearrangement uses TRBV4-1 and TRBJ1-2; 10 bases are a match to TRBD1. The V segment lost 0 bases and the J segment 4 bases; nucleotides outside the gene matches: 8. The germline V gene has CDR1 MGHRA and CDR2 YSYEKL. CDR3 length equals 17 residues. This CDR3 reads CASSQDLWTGGIYGYTF. CDR3 coding DNA: TGCGCCAGCAGCCAAGATCTATGGACAGGGGGAATCTATGGCTACACCTTC.

V gene TRBV14 combines with J gene TRBJ2-3, with D uncertain. V lost 5 bases and J 2 bases, leaving 11 bases between the germline ends. This CDR3 comprises 14 residues. Germline loops: CDR1 SGHDN, CDR2 FVKESK. Here the CDR3 DNA reads TGTGCCAGCAGCATCGGGTCCGACACAGATACGCAGTATTTT. This translates into CASSIGSDTDTQYF.

A single count supports this clone. J is TRBJ1-1 and V is TRBV7-2; D is unresolved. Germline CDR1 is SGHTA and CDR2 is FQGNSA. The V end lost 5 bases, the J end lost 1 base, and 23 bases lay between the germline ends. The CDR3 totals 18 residues. The CDR3 is CASSGDKASPSRNTEAFF. For the CDR3, the DNA is TGTGCCAGCAGCGGTGACAAAGCCTCACCCTCCAGGAACACTGAAGCTTTCTTT.

V is TRBV27 and J is TRBJ1-5; unclear D gene. The CDR3 spans 15 residues. Trimming cost V 7 bases and J 2 bases, with 15 bases left between them. From germline, CDR1 is MNHEY and CDR2 SMNVEV (reference sequence). CDR3 sequence: CASMAGWEGNQPQHF. The CDR3, as DNA: TGTGCCAGCATGGCGGGGTGGGAGGGCAATCAGCCCCAGCATTTT.

This chain connects TRBV19 to TRBJ2-2; D is tentatively TRBD1 or TRBD2 (7 bases each). The CDR3 is made up of 18 amino acids. Germline V gives CDR1 LNHDA, CDR2 SQIVND (reference sequence). V was trimmed by 4 bases and J by 7 bases, leaving 25 bases between them. In nucleotides, the CDR3 is TGTGCCAGTAGTACCCTTCGTTCAGGGGGGGCGCGGAGCGGGGAGCTGTTTTTT. As protein: CASSTLRSGGARSGELFF.

The chain carries TRBV7-9 and TRBJ1-1, with D unresolved. Germline V gives CDR1 SEHNR, CDR2 FQNEAQ (reference sequence). This CDR3 is built from 13 residues. Trimming took off 5 bases at V and 11 bases at J, with 18 bases between the two ends. This chain's CDR3 is CASSRPSSWEAFF. The CDR3, as DNA: TGTGCCAGCAGCCGCCCCTCGAGCTGGGAGGCTTTCTTT.

This sequence joins TRBV30 and TRBJ1-5; D unresolved. CDR1 is GTSNPN and CDR2 is SVGIG in the germline V gene (reference sequence). There are 13 residues in the CDR3. V lost 0 bases and J lost 5, with 8 bases in between. CDR3 bases: TGTGCCTGGAGTGTCGGGAACGATCAGCCCCAGCATTTT. Translating it yields CAWSVGNDQPQHF.

This chain links TRBV7-2 with TRBJ2-1; D is possibly TRBD2 (6 bases). The ends were cut back, 2 bases at V and 4 bases at J, with 18 bases in the middle. There are 17 residues in the CDR3. CDR1 and CDR2 (germline): SGHTA, FQGNSA. The CDR3: CASSLKRVGSIYNEQFF. DNA for the CDR3: TGTGCCAGCAGCTTAAAGCGGGTGGGATCGATTTACAATGAGCAGTTCTTC. Using reference TRBV7-2 and TRBJ2-1 for the parts outside the CDR3, the full variable domain is GAGVSQSPSNKVTEKGKDVELRCDPISGHTALYWYRQSLGQGLEFLIYFQGNSAPDKSGLPSDRFSAERTGGSVSTLTIQRTQQEDSAVYLCASSLKRVGSIYNEQFFGPGTRLTVL.

The rearrangement joins TRBV5-1 to TRBJ2-1, with 10 bases fitting TRBD2. Trimming removed 1 base from V and 3 bases from J; junction bases left unmatched: 1. The V gene's germline CDR1 is SGHRS and CDR2 YFSETQ. The CDR3 has 15 amino acids. Written as DNA, the CDR3 is TGCGCCAGCAGCTTGTTAGCGGGAGGCTACAATGAGCAGTTCTTC. Protein sequence: CASSLLAGGYNEQFF.